This T cell receptor (beta chain) derives from a study of T-cell reconstitution after alpha-beta-depleted transplantation in children. Comment on this clonotype: The antigen is not known.

Preparing the TCRbeta library involved the use of unique molecular identifiers. TCRdb reprocessed the PCR reads with MiXCR, giving one entry per CDR3 protein. The sample includes hundreds of thousands of distinct CDR3 sequences, 10% to 15% of them seen just once. Study-wide results and caveats: Newly produced T cells mostly accounted for T-cell counts and diversity one year post-transplant. Surviving recipient T cells and thymic progenitors accounted for the high day-60 TCRbeta diversity observed in some patients. After transplant, at about two months, alpha-beta T cells were reportedly derived from several hundred expanded graft clones.

This receptor was obtained from a male patient aged 10 to 17 who had a stem cell transplant for acute myeloid leukemia, so the T cells may come from the graft donor. The sequenced sample was PBMCs, mostly from graft donor cells, obtained 360 days after TCRalphabeta/CD19-depleted stem cell transplant.

In nucleotides, the CDR3 is TGCGCCAGCAGCAAGAGTAAACTTTGGGGATCCCGGGACAACAATGAGCAGTTCTTC. It yields the protein CASSKSKLWGSRDNNEQFF. This chain connects TRBV5-1 to TRBJ2-1; D possibly corresponds to TRBD1 (6 bases). The CDR3 covers 19 residues. Germline lookup yields CDR1 SGHRS and CDR2 YFSETQ. Trimming took off 4 bases at V and 5 bases at J, with 28 bases between the two ends.